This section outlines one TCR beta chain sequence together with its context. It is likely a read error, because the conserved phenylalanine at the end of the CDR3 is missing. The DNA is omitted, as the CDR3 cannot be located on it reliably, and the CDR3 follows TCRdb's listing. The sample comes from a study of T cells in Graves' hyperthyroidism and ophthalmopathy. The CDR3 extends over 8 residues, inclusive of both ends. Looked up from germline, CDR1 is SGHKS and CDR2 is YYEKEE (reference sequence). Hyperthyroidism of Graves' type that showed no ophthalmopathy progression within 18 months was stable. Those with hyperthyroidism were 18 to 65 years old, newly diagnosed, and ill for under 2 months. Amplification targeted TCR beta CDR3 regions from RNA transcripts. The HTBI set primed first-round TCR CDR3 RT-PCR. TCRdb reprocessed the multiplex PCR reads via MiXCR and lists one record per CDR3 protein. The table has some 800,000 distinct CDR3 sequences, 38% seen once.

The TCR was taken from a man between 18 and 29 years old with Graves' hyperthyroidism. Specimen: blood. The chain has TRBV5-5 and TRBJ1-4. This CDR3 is CASSPDGY.